This paragraph covers one TCR beta chain sequence. Trimming removed 5 bases from V and 8 bases from J; junction bases left unmatched: 4. The CDR3 runs to 13 residues. This sample was taken from a study of T-cell memory formation after mild COVID-19. Overall study context: The study found TCR clusters largely donor specific.

UMIs and sample barcodes were carried by the TCR alpha and TCR beta cDNA libraries that 5'RACE produced using constant-segment primers. TCRdb re-called the 5' RACE reads through MiXCR, storing one row per CDR3 protein. This sample has some 300,000 distinct CDR3 sequences, with more than 20% found just once. The receptor comes from a young man who had mild COVID-19 (a few samples of this study predate the infection). Cell type and time point are not known. The sequenced sample was PBMCs or a T cell subset sorted from them (not recorded which). The rearrangement joins TRBV12-3 or TRBV12-4 to TRBJ1-4; TRBD1 aligns across 8 bases. The CDR3 coding sequence is TGTGCCAGCAGTGCGAACAGGGGGGAAAAACTGTTTTTT. It codes for CASSANRGEKLFF.